This T cell receptor (beta chain) originates from a study of blood T cell repertoires in COVID-19 (TCRdb year 2020). Background on the whole study: Samples covering the acute and convalescent phases of COVID-19 were provided by collaborators in the United States, Italy and Spain. The prospective study material was composed of cDNA or gDNA derived from T cells, B-cell-depleted T cells, or PBMCs. Deeply sampled blood TCRbeta repertoires from subjects exposed to, actively infected with, or recovered from COVID-19 were included in the dataset. The repertoires were made available in a free public database intended to serve as a resource for research on the immune response to SARS-CoV-2. The samples were drawn from two sources: the first 160 participants of the ongoing ImmuneRACE study, and fewer than 1,500 subjects contributed by 6 global collaborators. A de-identified subject ID, COVID-19 status, age in years and sex were almost always included in the sample metadata. HLA class I and class II types, where available, came from metadata supplied by the sample provider rather than from assay-based typing.

The paper's findings and limits, for the study overall: The quantity of clinical and demographic metadata differed by source and by participant and was supplied without curation.

A word on this clone: Its specific antigen is unknown. No much larger clone is present one base from it, and per-base qualities are unavailable.

Participants in the prospective study were aged roughly 18 to 100 years, lived in 24 United States geographic areas, and enrolled through a virtual design. In the prospective study, participants were assigned to cohorts based on the clinical history participants reported in a screening survey and a study questionnaire. A participant counted as exposed if, within 2 weeks of entering the study, that participant had been in contact with someone who had a PCR-confirmed or clinician-diagnosed COVID-19 case. In the prospective study, mobile phlebotomists collected whole blood, serum and a nasopharyngeal or oropharyngeal swab from each participant. Prospective study participants could optionally give additional blood draws and questionnaires over an approximately two-month period. Before DNA extraction, blood samples from the prospective study were shipped at room temperature or frozen. The immunoSEQ Assay, a bias-controlled multiplex PCR, was used to amplify TCRbeta CDR3 regions from genomic DNA. In the original analysis: Nucleated cell counts per sample were estimated from amplification of reference gene primers within the assay. To quantify the absolute abundance of each unique TCRbeta CDR3 rearrangement, sequence reads were collapsed and filtered. For each sample, productive Simpson clonality was calculated as the square root of Simpson's diversity index over productive rearrangements. TCRdb took this table from immuneACCESS and kept in-frame rearrangements with V and J called. Such tables lack part of the clones; where checked against another copy, unresolved V genes explain under half of the gap, and the rest is unexplained. V and J calls and clone size follow that table, whereas D and trimming were derived from the DNA. This sample is represented by about 190,000 clones; 84% of them were singletons. About 3.2% of the sample comes from the top ten.

Sample: PBMCs or T cells enriched from blood (not recorded which). This clonotype originated in a woman in her 30s who had been exposed to COVID-19.

The DNA sequence reads TGCGCCAGCCGGTCGGGGGAGACCCAGTACTTC. The resulting protein is CASRSGETQYF. The rearrangement combines TRBV5-1 with TRBJ2-5; TRBD2 is perhaps the D gene, given 5 matching bases. The junction carries 9 bases between V and J, which are trimmed by 7 bases and 5 bases respectively. The germline V gene supplies CDR1 SGHRS and CDR2 YFSETQ. The cysteine opens and the phenylalanine closes a CDR3 of 11 amino acids. Only the CDR3 portion is preserved as DNA: 33 bases, with reading frame beginning at the first base.